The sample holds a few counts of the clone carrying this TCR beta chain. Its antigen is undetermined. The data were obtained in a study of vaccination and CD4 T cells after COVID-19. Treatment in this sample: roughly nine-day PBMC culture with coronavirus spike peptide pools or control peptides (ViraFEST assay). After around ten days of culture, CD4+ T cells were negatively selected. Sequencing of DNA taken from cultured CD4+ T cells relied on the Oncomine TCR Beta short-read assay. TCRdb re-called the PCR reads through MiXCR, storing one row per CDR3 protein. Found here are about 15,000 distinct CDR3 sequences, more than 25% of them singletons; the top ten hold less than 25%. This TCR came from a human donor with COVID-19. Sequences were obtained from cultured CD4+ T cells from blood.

The CDR3 here is CASSYLPGLGSSPLHF. DNA of the CDR3: TGTGCCAGCAGTTATCTGCCGGGACTGGGGAGTTCACCCCTCCACTTT. The chain has TRBV6-5 and TRBJ1-6, with D possibly TRBD1 on 5 matching bases. In germline, CDR1 is MNHEY, CDR2 SVGAGI. Trimming removed 3 bases at V and 9 bases at J, with 18 bases between. The CDR3 length is 16 residues.